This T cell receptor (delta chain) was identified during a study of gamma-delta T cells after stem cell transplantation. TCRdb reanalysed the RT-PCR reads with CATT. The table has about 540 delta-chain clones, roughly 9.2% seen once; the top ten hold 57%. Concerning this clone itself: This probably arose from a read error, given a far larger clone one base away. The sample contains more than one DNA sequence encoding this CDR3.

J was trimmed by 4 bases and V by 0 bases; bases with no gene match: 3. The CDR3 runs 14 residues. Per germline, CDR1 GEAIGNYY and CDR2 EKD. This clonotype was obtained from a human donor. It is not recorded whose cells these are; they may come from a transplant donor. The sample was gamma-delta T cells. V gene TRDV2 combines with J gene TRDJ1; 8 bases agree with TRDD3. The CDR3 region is CACDTLGEHDKLIF. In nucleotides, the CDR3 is TGTGCCTGTGACACCCTGGGGGAACACGATAAACTCATCTTT.